These T cell receptor beta chains were read from a single sample in a study of graft-versus-host responses after intestinal transplantation. Clones were sequenced by immunoSEQ multiplex PCR, and TCRdb holds only the in-frame ones, with some missing. The data show tens of thousands of clones, more than 70% seen once. No antigen is known for these receptors. Sequences were derived from unstimulated CD4+ T cells sorted from spleen or lymph node cells, sampled before transplant. The source is a human donor who was the organ donor for an intestinal transplant. Each CDR3 is given with its conserved first and last residue. D genes are given only for firm matches. A row's size may be missing; if present it is once, few, many or a size class.

J,size,D,V,length,CDR3,DNA
TRBJ2-7,.,.,TRBV7-2,14,CASSSVDAGSEQYF,TGTGCCAGCAGCTCGGTGGATGCAGGTAGCGAGCAGTACTTC
TRBJ2-1,.,.,TRBV4-3,14,CASSPSPWADEQFF,TGCGCCAGCAGCCCAAGCCCCTGGGCCGATGAGCAGTTCTTC
TRBJ2-5,.,TRBD1,TRBV7-8,14,CASSARQGPETQYF,TGTGCCAGCAGCGCTCGACAGGGTCCGGAGACCCAGTACTTC
TRBJ2-7,.,TRBD1,TRBV6-6,14,CATHLWTGAYEQYF,TGTGCCACCCATTTGTGGACAGGGGCCTACGAGCAGTACTTC
TRBJ2-5,.,TRBD1,TRBV7-2,14,CASSRDRGQETQYF,TGTGCCAGCAGCCGCGACAGGGGACAAGAGACCCAGTACTTC
TRBJ2-3,.,TRBD2,TRBV5-4,17,CASSPPGGAGAPDTQYF,TGTGCCAGCAGCCCCCCCGGGGGGGCAGGGGCCCCAGATACGCAGTATTTT
TRBJ2-7,few,TRBD1,TRBV5-1,14,CASSDGTASYEQYF,TGCGCCAGCAGCGATGGGACAGCTTCCTACGAGCAGTACTTC
TRBJ2-3,.,.,TRBV5-1,13,CASSLGFRDTQYF,TGCGCCAGCAGCTTGGGTTTTAGAGATACGCAGTATTTT
TRBJ1-5,.,TRBD1,TRBV19,14,CASSLGTGTWPQHF,TGTGCCAGTAGTCTCGGGACAGGGACATGGCCCCAGCATTTT
TRBJ2-7,.,.,TRBV5-1,14,CASSLVGHGYEQYF,TGCGCCAGCAGCTTGGTGGGGCATGGTTACGAGCAGTACTTC
TRBJ2-7,few,TRBD1,TRBV29-1,13,CSVRGQGTGEQYF,TGCAGCGTTCGGGGACAGGGCACTGGGGAGCAGTACTTC
TRBJ2-7,.,TRBD2,TRBV7-2,18,CASSLRTSGSIEFYEQYF,TGTGCCAGCAGCCTCCGGACTAGCGGGAGTATCGAGTTCTACGAGCAGTACTTC
TRBJ2-1,.,.,TRBV5-4,15,CASSQEGSSYNEQFF,TGTGCCAGCAGCCAAGAGGGAAGCTCCTACAATGAGCAGTTCTTC
TRBJ2-7,.,TRBD2,TRBV19,17,CASSVRLAAGALYEQYF,TGTGCCAGTAGTGTGAGACTAGCGGCCGGCGCCCTCTACGAGCAGTACTTC
TRBJ1-4,.,.,TRBV4-2,15,CASSQDFGRNEKLFF,TGTGCCAGCAGCCAAGATTTTGGGCGTAATGAAAAACTGTTTTTT
TRBJ2-3,.,.,TRBV6-1,17,CASSDGIWPGVTDTQYF,TGTGCCAGCAGTGATGGAATATGGCCAGGGGTAACAGATACGCAGTATTTT
TRBJ2-7,.,TRBD1,TRBV18,14,CASSPPGQGNEQYF,TGTGCCAGCTCACCCCCGGGACAGGGTAACGAGCAGTACTTC
TRBJ2-1,.,TRBD2,TRBV5-4,16,CASSDQTSGAPGNEFF,TGTGCCAGCAGCGATCAGACTAGCGGGGCCCCCGGGAATGAGTTCTTC
TRBJ2-7,once,TRBD1,TRBV5-1,16,CASSPAATGALREQYF,TGCGCCAGCAGCCCGGCCGCAACAGGGGCATTACGGGAGCAGTACTTC
TRBJ1-5,.,.,TRBV28,12,CASSPDSQPQHF,TGTGCCAGCAGCCCCGACAGTCAGCCCCAGCATTTT
TRBJ1-3,.,TRBD1,TRBV28,16,CASRPTGLSSGNTIYF,TGTGCCAGCAGGCCGACAGGGTTGAGCTCTGGAAACACCATATATTTT
TRBJ2-5,.,TRBD2,TRBV5-5,15,CASSGLAGGWETQYF,TGTGCCAGCAGCGGACTAGCGGGAGGTTGGGAGACCCAGTACTTC
TRBJ2-7,.,TRBD2,TRBV27,18,CASSSSLVWGRVSYEQYF,TGTGCCAGCAGTTCGTCGTTGGTTTGGGGGAGGGTATCGTACGAGCAGTACTTC
TRBJ1-5,.,.,TRBV6-1,14,CASSAIFGYQPQHF,TGTGCCAGCAGTGCTATTTTCGGGTATCAGCCCCAGCATTTT
TRBJ2-1,.,TRBD2,TRBV5-8,16,CASSTGTSGRVGEQFF,TGTGCCAGCAGCACCGGGACTAGCGGGAGGGTTGGTGAGCAGTTCTTC
TRBJ2-7,.,.,TRBV19,18,CASSLTGGELAGLYEQYF,TGTGCCAGTAGCCTCACAGGGGGCGAGCTAGCGGGACTATACGAGCAGTACTTC
TRBJ2-3,.,TRBD2,TRBV5-6,19,CASSLVLIAGGVNTDTQYF,TGTGCCAGCAGCTTGGTACTTATAGCGGGAGGAGTAAATACAGATACGCAGTATTTT